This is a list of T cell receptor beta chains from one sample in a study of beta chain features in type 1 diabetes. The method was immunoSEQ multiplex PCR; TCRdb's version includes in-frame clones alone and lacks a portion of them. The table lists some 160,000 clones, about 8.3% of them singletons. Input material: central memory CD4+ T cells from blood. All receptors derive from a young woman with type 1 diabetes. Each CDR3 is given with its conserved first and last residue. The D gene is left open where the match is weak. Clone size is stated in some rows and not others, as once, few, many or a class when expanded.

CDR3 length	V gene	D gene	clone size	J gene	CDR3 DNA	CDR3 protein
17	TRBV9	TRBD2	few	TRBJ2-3	TGTGCCAGCAGCTCCTTAGCGGGAGGGCCCTCTACAGATACGCAGTATTTT	CASSSLAGGPSTDTQYF
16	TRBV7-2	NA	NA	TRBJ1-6	TGTGCCAGCAGCTTCCTTGGTACAACCTCCAATTCACCCCTCCACTTT	CASSFLGTTSNSPLHF
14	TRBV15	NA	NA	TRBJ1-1	TGTGCCACCAGCAGTTCAGGGAAGAACACTGAAGCTTTCTTT	CATSSSGKNTEAFF
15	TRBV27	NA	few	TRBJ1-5	TGTGCCAGCAGTTTATTCGGGGGGGCATATCAGCCCCAGCATTTT	CASSLFGGAYQPQHF
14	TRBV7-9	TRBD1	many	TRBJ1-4	TGTGCCAGCAGCCAGGGACAGAATAATGAAAAACTGTTTTTT	CASSQGQNNEKLFF
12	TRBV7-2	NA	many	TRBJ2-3	TGTGCCAGCAGCCGCGTTGCAGATACGCAGTATTTT	CASSRVADTQYF
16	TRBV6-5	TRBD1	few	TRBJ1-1	TGTGCCAGCAGTTACGGAGGGCCAGGGGGCCGAACTGAAGCTTTCTTT	CASSYGGPGGRTEAFF
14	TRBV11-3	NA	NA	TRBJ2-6	TGTGCCAGCAGTCGTAGCTCTGGGGCCAACGTCCTGACTTTC	CASSRSSGANVLTF
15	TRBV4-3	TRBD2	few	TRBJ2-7	TGCGCCAGCAGCCCCGGACTAGCGGCTACCTACGAGCAGTACTTC	CASSPGLAATYEQYF
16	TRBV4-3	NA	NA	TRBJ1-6	TGCGCCAGCAGCCAAGGAGGGCAGGGGTCGAGTTCACCCCTCCACTTT	CASSQGGQGSSSPLHF
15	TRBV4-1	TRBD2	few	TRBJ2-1	TGCGCCAGCAGCCAACCCGGGACTAGCGGCAATGAGCAGTTCTTC	CASSQPGTSGNEQFF
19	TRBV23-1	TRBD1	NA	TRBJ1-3	TGCGCCAGCAGTCAACCGAGGGGGGACAGGGGGTGGTCTGGAAACACCATATATTTT	CASSQPRGDRGWSGNTIYF
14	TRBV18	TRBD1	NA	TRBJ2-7	TGTGCCAGCTCACCAGGGACAGGAACCTACGAGCAGTACTTC	CASSPGTGTYEQYF
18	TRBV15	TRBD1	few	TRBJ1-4	TGTGCCACCAGCAGAGTGCGGACAGGGGGCCCTTTTAGGGAAAAACTGTTTTTT	CATSRVRTGGPFREKLFF
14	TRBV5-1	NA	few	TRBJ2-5	TGCGCCAGCAGCTTGGCGTCAGGGCGAGAGACCCAGTACTTC	CASSLASGRETQYF
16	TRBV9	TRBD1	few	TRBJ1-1	TGTGCCAGCAGCCTTGGACAGGCTAGTTATAACACTGAAGCTTTCTTT	CASSLGQASYNTEAFF
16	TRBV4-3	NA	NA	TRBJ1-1	TGCGCCAGCAGCCAAGTCGGCGGGGGATACAACACTGAAGCTTTCTTT	CASSQVGGGYNTEAFF
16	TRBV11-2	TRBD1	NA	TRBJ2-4	TGTGCCAGCAGCGTGGACAGGGGTTTGGTCAAAAACATTCAGTACTTC	CASSVDRGLVKNIQYF
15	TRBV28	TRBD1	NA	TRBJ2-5	TGTGCCAGCCGGAACCGGGACAGGTCAGTCGAGACCCAGTACTTC	CASRNRDRSVETQYF
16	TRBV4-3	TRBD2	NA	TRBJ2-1	TGCGCCAGCAGCCAAGAAGGGACTAGCGGGGGCGTTAGTGAGTTCTTC	CASSQEGTSGGVSEFF
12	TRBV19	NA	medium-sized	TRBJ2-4	TGTGCCAGTAGTATGGAGGGGCACATTCAGTACTTC	CASSMEGHIQYF
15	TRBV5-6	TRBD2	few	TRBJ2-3	TGTGCCAGCAGCTTGATAGCGGGAGCGACAGATACGCAGTATTTT	CASSLIAGATDTQYF
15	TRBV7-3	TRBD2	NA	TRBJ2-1	TGTGCCAGCAGCTTAGGGCGGGGGATATACAATGAGCAGTTCTTC	CASSLGRGIYNEQFF
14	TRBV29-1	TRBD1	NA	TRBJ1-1	TGCAGCGTTGCCCCCAGGGGGCAGAACACTGAAGCTTTCTTT	CSVAPRGQNTEAFF
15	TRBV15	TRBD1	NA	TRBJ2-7	TGTGCCACCAGCAGGACGCCGGGACAGGCCTACGAGCAGTACTTC	CATSRTPGQAYEQYF
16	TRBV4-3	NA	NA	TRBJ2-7	TGCGCCAGCAGCCAAGAGCGATATTCTCGGGTTTACGAGCAGTACTTC	CASSQERYSRVYEQYF
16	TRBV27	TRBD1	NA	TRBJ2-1	TGTGCCAGCAGTTGGGACAGGCCCCCCGATTTGGGTGAGCAGTTCTTC	CASSWDRPPDLGEQFF
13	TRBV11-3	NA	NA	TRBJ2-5	TGTGCCAGCAGACTAAGGCCAAAAGAGACCCAGTACTTC	CASRLRPKETQYF
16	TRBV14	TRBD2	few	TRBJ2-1	TGTGCCAGCAGCGCAGGACTAGCTCGGGGTATGGCTGAGCAGTTCTTC	CASSAGLARGMAEQFF
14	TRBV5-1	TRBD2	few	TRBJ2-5	TGCGCCAGCAGCGAACTAGCGACCCAAGAGACCCAGTACTTC	CASSELATQETQYF
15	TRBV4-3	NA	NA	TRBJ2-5	TGCGCCAGCAGCCAAGCTCACAGCCCAAGAGAGACCCAGTACTTC	CASSQAHSPRETQYF
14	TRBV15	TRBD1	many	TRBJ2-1	TGTGCCACCAGCAGCGAGCAGGGGGATGCTGAGCAGTTCTTC	CATSSEQGDAEQFF
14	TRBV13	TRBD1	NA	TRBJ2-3	TGTGCCAGCAGCCCGACAGGGGCGAAAGATACGCAGTATTTT	CASSPTGAKDTQYF
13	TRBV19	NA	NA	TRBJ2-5	TGTGCCAGTAGTCGGGAGAGACGGGAGACCCAGTACTTC	CASSRERRETQYF
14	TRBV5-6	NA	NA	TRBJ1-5	TGTGCCAGCAGCTTGGGGCAGGACAATCAGCCCCAGCATTTT	CASSLGQDNQPQHF
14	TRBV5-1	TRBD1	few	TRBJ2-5	TGCGCCAGCAGCGACACAGGGGACGGAGAGACCCAGTACTTC	CASSDTGDGETQYF